Listed below are T cell receptor beta chains from one sample, sequenced in a study of T cell repertoires in cytomegalovirus infection. TCRdb itself ran the reads through MiXCR, one entry per CDR3 protein. This sample has some 940,000 distinct CDR3 sequences; about a third occur once, and the top ten carry roughly an eighth. Their recognized antigens are unknown. The source was cultured CD8+ T cells from PBMCs, collected from culture after CMV antigen stimulation. These receptors were obtained from a human donor in good health (CMV status not recorded). Some clones in this sample may be carry-over from other donors' samples. Both conserved end residues are trimmed from each CDR3. Each record gives: CDR3 protein, V gene, J gene, D gene. A D gene is named only where the DNA matches it firmly.

CDR3 protein: ASSLAPLQGRTTEAF; V gene: TRBV11-2; J gene: TRBJ1-1; D gene: NA
CDR3 protein: ASSPGLAGGHETQY; V gene: TRBV7-7; J gene: TRBJ2-5; D gene: TRBD2
CDR3 protein: ATSRPGQGAYGYT; V gene: TRBV15; J gene: TRBJ1-2; D gene: TRBD1
CDR3 protein: AISEWGQNTEAF; V gene: TRBV10-3; J gene: TRBJ1-1; D gene: NA
CDR3 protein: ASGTGFGEQF; V gene: TRBV6-5; J gene: TRBJ2-1; D gene: NA
CDR3 protein: ASSLGTSPYNEQF; V gene: TRBV7-9; J gene: TRBJ2-1; D gene: NA
CDR3 protein: SARDSSKNNEQF; V gene: TRBV20-1; J gene: TRBJ2-1; D gene: NA
CDR3 protein: SARTRQGPLALELF; V gene: TRBV20-1; J gene: TRBJ1-4; D gene: TRBD1
CDR3 protein: ANSEPTSGTQY; V gene: TRBV7-3; J gene: TRBJ2-5; D gene: TRBD2
CDR3 protein: ASSFRPTGELF; V gene: TRBV12-3/TRBV12-4; J gene: TRBJ2-2; D gene: NA
CDR3 protein: ASSLGTSGQETQY; V gene: TRBV7-2; J gene: TRBJ2-5; D gene: TRBD2
CDR3 protein: ASSDDPRGTNTGELF; V gene: TRBV6-1; J gene: TRBJ2-2; D gene: NA
CDR3 protein: ASGLAVSYEQY; V gene: TRBV12-3/TRBV12-4; J gene: TRBJ2-7; D gene: TRBD2
CDR3 protein: ATSDDSTHHRDTQY; V gene: TRBV24-1; J gene: TRBJ2-3; D gene: NA
CDR3 protein: ASRHWDNEQF; V gene: TRBV7-6; J gene: TRBJ2-1; D gene: NA
CDR3 protein: ASSEDGETGYLAKNIQY; V gene: TRBV6-1; J gene: TRBJ2-4; D gene: TRBD1
CDR3 protein: ASSPHRGSTGDTQY; V gene: TRBV7-8; J gene: TRBJ2-3; D gene: TRBD1
CDR3 protein: ASSLASSGRNFEKLF; V gene: TRBV7-8; J gene: TRBJ1-4; D gene: NA
CDR3 protein: ASSQGGRGSYNEQF; V gene: TRBV4-1; J gene: TRBJ2-1; D gene: NA
CDR3 protein: ASSVGQGYEQY; V gene: TRBV7-6; J gene: TRBJ2-7; D gene: TRBD1
CDR3 protein: ASSDVPVQETQY; V gene: TRBV2; J gene: TRBJ2-5; D gene: NA
CDR3 protein: ASSSNLEPQH; V gene: TRBV12-3/TRBV12-4; J gene: TRBJ1-5; D gene: NA
CDR3 protein: ASSFQTGNYGYT; V gene: TRBV19; J gene: TRBJ1-2; D gene: NA
CDR3 protein: SARVGRMPYEQY; V gene: TRBV29-1; J gene: TRBJ2-7; D gene: NA
CDR3 protein: ASSIRDTVISLH; V gene: TRBV19; J gene: TRBJ1-6; D gene: NA
CDR3 protein: ASDRDNTGELF; V gene: TRBV5-1; J gene: TRBJ2-2; D gene: TRBD1
CDR3 protein: ASSPGYLVNTYEQY; V gene: TRBV3-1; J gene: TRBJ2-7; D gene: NA
CDR3 protein: ASSLAWGGTSSYNEQF; V gene: TRBV11-1; J gene: TRBJ2-1; D gene: NA
CDR3 protein: ASSQVEVRPDTQY; V gene: TRBV4-1; J gene: TRBJ2-3; D gene: NA
CDR3 protein: ASSVDRRNGNTIY; V gene: TRBV7-4; J gene: TRBJ1-3; D gene: TRBD1
CDR3 protein: ASTYGGKLF; V gene: TRBV28; J gene: TRBJ1-4; D gene: NA
CDR3 protein: VSSDSGTDEKLF; V gene: TRBV7-6; J gene: TRBJ1-4; D gene: TRBD1